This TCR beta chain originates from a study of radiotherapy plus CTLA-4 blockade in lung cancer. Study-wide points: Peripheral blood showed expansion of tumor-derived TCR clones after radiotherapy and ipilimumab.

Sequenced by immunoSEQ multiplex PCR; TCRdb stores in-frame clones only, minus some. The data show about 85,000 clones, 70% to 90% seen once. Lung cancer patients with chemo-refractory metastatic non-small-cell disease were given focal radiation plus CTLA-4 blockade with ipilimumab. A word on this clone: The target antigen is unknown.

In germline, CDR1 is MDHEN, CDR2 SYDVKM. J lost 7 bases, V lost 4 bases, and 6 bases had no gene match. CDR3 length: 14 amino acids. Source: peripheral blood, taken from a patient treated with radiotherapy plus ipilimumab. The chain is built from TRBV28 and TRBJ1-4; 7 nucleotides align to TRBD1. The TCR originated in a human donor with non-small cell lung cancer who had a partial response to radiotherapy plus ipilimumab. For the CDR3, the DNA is TGTGCCAGCAGTTCGCGAGGGGGCTTTGAAAAACTGTTTTTT. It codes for CASSSRGGFEKLFF.